In its sample, the clone carrying this TCR beta chain was seen a few times. The data stem from a study of blood T cell repertoires in COVID-19. Symptom resolution, clearance, or two negative PCRs marked the recovered donors of Cohort 3. The V and J ends lost 4 bases and 5 bases respectively, with 20 bases between them. This CDR3 comprises 16 residues. CDR1 and CDR2 (germline): LGHDT, YNNKEL (reference sequence). Repertoires were generated with immunoSEQ multiplex PCR, while TCRdb's copy carries only in-frame clones and drops some. Altogether a few hundred thousand clones are present, 80% to 90% being singletons, with the ten largest covering about 2.2%.

The sequence was collected from a woman under 30 who had recovered from COVID-19. The chain links TRBV3-1 (or the pseudogene TRBV3-2) to TRBJ1-2; weak D call: TRBD1 (6 bases). The sequencing sample was made of PBMCs or T cells enriched from blood (not recorded which). This chain's CDR3 is CASSRSRGQGLYGYTF. The DNA for the CDR3 is TGTGCCAGCAGCCGCTCGCGGGGGCAGGGATTATATGGCTACACCTTC.